This entry is about one T cell receptor beta chain. This record belongs to a study of T cells expressing NK-cell markers. Across the study: Sequencing of TCR beta repertoires drew on sorted CD3+CD56+NKG2C+, CD3+CD56+NKG2C- and CD3+CD56-NKG2C+ T cells.

The germline V gene encodes CDR1 LGHDT and CDR2 YNNKEL (reference sequence). The CDR3 contains 16 residues. TCRdb re-called the 5' RACE reads, yielding one record per CDR3 amino acid sequence without DNA. The data include around 380,000 distinct CDR3 sequences; the top ten clones carry around 10%. This TCR derives from a woman aged 50 to 65 in good health. The chain has TRBV3-1 and TRBJ2-1; without DNA, the TCRdb call of TRBD2 cannot be checked. The specimen sequenced was blood T cells: a sorted CD56 or NKG2C T cell subset, CD4+ or CD8+ T cells, or bulk PBMC T cells (not recorded which). CDR3: CASSYWTSGSYNEQFF.